The rows below give T cell receptor beta chains drawn from one sample of a study of blood T cell repertoires in COVID-19. Data came from immunoSEQ multiplex PCR; TCRdb stores just in-frame clones and leaves some out. The repertoire consists of some 170,000 clones, with 70% to 85% occurring once and the leading ten covering 15% to 20%. The sample comprised PBMCs or T cells enriched from blood (not recorded which). The receptor set was obtained from a woman between 50 and 59 years old who had recovered from COVID-19. Both conserved end residues are part of each CDR3. Each record gives: V gene, J gene, D gene, CDR3 DNA, CDR3 protein. A D gene is named only where the DNA matches it firmly.

v_gene: TRBV19
j_gene: TRBJ2-7
d_gene: TRBD2
CDR3nt: TGTGCCAGTAGTTCGAAACGGACTAGCGGATACGAGCAGTACTTC
CDR3aa: CASSSKRTSGYEQYF

v_gene: TRBV9
j_gene: TRBJ2-2
d_gene: .
CDR3nt: TGTGCCAGCAGCGGGGAGTTAAGGGAGCTGTTTTTT
CDR3aa: CASSGELRELFF

v_gene: TRBV7-9
j_gene: TRBJ1-5
d_gene: TRBD1
CDR3nt: TGTGCCAGCAGCTTAGGGACAGGGCTTCAGCCCCAGCATTTT
CDR3aa: CASSLGTGLQPQHF

v_gene: TRBV5-4
j_gene: TRBJ1-6
d_gene: .
CDR3nt: TGTGCCAGCAGCTTGGCCAGTGGCGGCTCTTCCCTCCACTTT
CDR3aa: CASSLASGGSSLHF

v_gene: TRBV19
j_gene: TRBJ1-1
d_gene: .
CDR3nt: TGTGCCAGTAGTATAGGCGGTTGGCACATGAACACTGAAGCTTTCTTT
CDR3aa: CASSIGGWHMNTEAFF

v_gene: TRBV5-6
j_gene: TRBJ2-2
d_gene: .
CDR3nt: TGTGCCAGCAGCCCCCTTGGGCAGGGGCCAGGGAACACCGGGGAGCTGTTTTTT
CDR3aa: CASSPLGQGPGNTGELFF

v_gene: TRBV29-1
j_gene: TRBJ2-1
d_gene: TRBD1
CDR3nt: TGCAGCGTTGAAACTGGACAGGGGGAGCAGTTCTTC
CDR3aa: CSVETGQGEQFF

v_gene: TRBV28
j_gene: TRBJ1-1
d_gene: .
CDR3nt: TGTGCCAGCAGTTTCTACGGGTCTGCCGACACTGAAGCTTTCTTT
CDR3aa: CASSFYGSADTEAFF

v_gene: TRBV27
j_gene: TRBJ2-7
d_gene: TRBD2
CDR3nt: TGTGCCAGCAGTTTTAAACTAGCGCTCTACGAGCAGTACTTC
CDR3aa: CASSFKLALYEQYF

v_gene: TRBV9
j_gene: TRBJ1-1
d_gene: TRBD1
CDR3nt: TGTGCCAGCAGCGTTTTGGACAGGCCGAACACTGAAGCTTTCTTT
CDR3aa: CASSVLDRPNTEAFF